The 29 T cell receptor beta chains presented below share a single source sample, sequenced in a study of blood T cells in healthy people across ages. Alongside a J-beta primer mix, a sample-barcoded 5' primer served in a second PCR lasting roughly 6 to 11 cycles. TCRdb passed the 5' RACE reads through MiXCR, listing each CDR3 protein once. The sample includes 650,000 to 1,000,000 distinct CDR3 sequences, roughly 35% of them seen just once. The sequencing sample was made of blood. The origin of the receptors is a man between 18 and 29 years old in good health.

About this clonotype itself: The junction differs from germline at one of its ends, possibly a read error. The chain joins TRBV5-1 to TRBJ2-1, with D uncertain. Germline assignment: CDR1 SGHRS and CDR2 YFSETQ. The CDR3 has 14 amino acids. In nucleotides, the CDR3 is TGCACCAGCAGCTTGAGAGAAGAATACAATGAGCAGTTCTTC. It encodes CTSSLREEYNEQFF. The whole variable domain, filled in from reference TRBV5-1 and TRBJ2-1, reads KAGVTQTPRYLIKTRGQQVTLSCSPISGHRSVSWYQQTPGQGLQFLFEYFSETQRNKGNFPGRFSGRQFSNSRSEMNVSTLELGDSALYLCTSSLREEYNEQFFGPGTRLTVL.

A few counts support this clonotype. This chain joins TRBV6-2 or TRBV6-3 and TRBJ2-7; TRBD2 matches at 9 bases. J lost 0 bases, V lost 0 bases, and 9 bases had no gene match. The CDR3 is 18 amino acids. Germline V lookup: CDR1 MNHEY, CDR2 SVGEGT. As DNA, the CDR3 is TGTGCCAGCAGTTACTCGAACAGCGGGGGGTCCTTCTCCTACGAGCAGTACTTC. Translating gives CASSYSNSGGSFSYEQYF.

The chain recombines TRBV6-5 with TRBJ2-1; 9 positions agree with TRBD2. The CDR3 covers 15 residues. Germline CDR1 is MNHEY and CDR2 is SVGAGI. V lost 4 bases to trimming and J lost 3 bases; unmatched junction nucleotides: 4. CDR3 nucleotide sequence: TGTGCCAGCAGTTTCAGACTAGCGGACTACAATGAGCAGTTCTTC. It yields the protein CASSFRLADYNEQFF.

The chain is built from TRBV7-2 and TRBJ2-1; D may be TRBD1 (6 bases). This CDR3 contains 15 residues. Germline V lookup: CDR1 SGHTA, CDR2 FQGNSA. The ends were cut back, 2 bases at V and 8 bases at J, with 16 bases in the middle. The CDR3 DNA reads as TGTGCCAGCAGCTTAACCCCCCTCAGGGGCGATGAGCAGTTCTTC. Amino acid sequence: CASSLTPLRGDEQFF.

This clonotype has ten or more counts. The CDR3 DNA is TGCAGCGTTGGAGGACGGGTCTCCTACGAGCAGTACTTC. Amino acids: CSVGGRVSYEQYF. V and J are TRBV29-1 and TRBJ2-7; D gene unclear. Trimming stripped 4 bases from V and 0 bases from J, with 10 bases between. The CDR3 runs 13 residues. From germline, CDR1 is SQVTM and CDR2 ANQGSEA.

A word on this clonotype: It may be a read error: a sequence one base away is much more abundant. The genes are TRBV6-2 or TRBV6-3 and TRBJ1-1; D remains ambiguous. The V gene lost 2 bases and the J gene lost 4 bases, with 2 bases spanning the gap. CDR1 is MNHEY and CDR2 is SVGEGT in the germline V gene. The CDR3 length is 11 residues. The CDR3 DNA sequence: TGTGCCAGCAGTTACATCACTGAAGCTTTCTTT. Translating it yields CASSYITEAFF.

The gene calls are TRBV5-1 and TRBJ2-2, with D possibly TRBD2 on 5 matching bases. V lost 4 bases and J 5 bases, leaving 12 bases between the germline ends. The CDR3 has 14 amino acids. Germline lookup yields CDR1 SGHRS and CDR2 YFSETQ. CDR3 nucleotides: TGCGCCAGCAGCGCGGGCCAGACGACCGGGGAGCTGTTTTTT. Translated, it gives CASSAGQTTGELFF.

In its sample, this clonotype was seen a few times. The chain couples TRBV6-2 or TRBV6-3 to TRBJ1-1; D ambiguous. The CDR3 has 12 amino acids. Germline CDR1 MNHEY, CDR2 SVGEGT. Trimming left V 2 bases short and J 11 bases short, with 12 bases between. CDR3 residues: CASSYLGNVAFF. For the CDR3, the DNA is TGTGCCAGCAGTTACCTCGGGAATGTGGCTTTCTTT.

The gene calls are TRBV4-3 and TRBJ1-4, with D perhaps matching TRBD1 (5 bases). The germline V and J ends were trimmed by 4 bases and 10 bases, with 16 bases remaining between them. The CDR3 runs to 14 residues. Germline CDR1 and CDR2: LGHNA and YSLEER. The CDR3 protein is CASSREQARGKLFF. Here the CDR3 DNA reads TGCGCCAGCAGCCGAGAACAGGCGCGTGGAAAACTGTTTTTT.

This chain joins TRBV4-2 and TRBJ2-1; 7 positions agree with TRBD2. V lost 0 bases to trimming and J lost 6 bases; unmatched junction nucleotides: 5. CDR1 LGHNA and CDR2 YNFKEQ come from the germline V gene. The CDR3 has 15 residues. DNA for the CDR3: TGTGCCAGCAGCCAAGAGACGACTAGCCCCAATGAGCAGTTCTTC. It is translated as CASSQETTSPNEQFF.

CDR3 amino acids: CSARRRGPPTNEKLFF. The CDR3 region has the DNA TGCAGTGCTAGACGTAGGGGACCTCCAACTAATGAAAAACTGTTTTTT. The chain employs TRBV20-1 and TRBJ1-4; D is perhaps TRBD1 (5 bases). This CDR3 has 16 residues. V lost 2 bases and J 0 bases, leaving 13 bases between the germline ends. Germline CDR1 DFQATT, CDR2 SNEGSKA (reference sequence).

This rearrangement joins TRBV29-1 to TRBJ2-5; no reliable D call. CDR3 length: 13 amino acids. Trimming removed 5 bases from V and 2 bases from J, with 12 bases in between. CDR1 and CDR2 from the germline V gene are SQVTM and ANQGSEA. The CDR3 DNA is TGCAGCGTTACTCCGAACGGGCAAGAGACCCAGTACTTC. It codes for CSVTPNGQETQYF.

The chain couples TRBV12-3 or TRBV12-4 to TRBJ1-5; 11 bases agree with TRBD1. The CDR3 covers 16 residues. V trimming: 5 bases; J trimming: 4 bases; junction bases outside the gene matches: 7. Here the CDR3 reads CASSAWTGGGNQPQHF. The CDR3 region has the DNA TGTGCCAGCAGTGCGTGGACAGGGGGCGGGAATCAGCCCCAGCATTTT.

This clonotype showed up just a few times. The chain links TRBV5-1 to TRBJ2-5; D is perhaps TRBD2 (6 bases). The J call may not be correct, given that the DNA end is closer to TRBJ2-7. Germline lookup yields CDR1 SGHRS and CDR2 YFSETQ. The CDR3 consists of 16 residues. CDR3 protein: CASSLIHWLARGEQYF. The CDR3 DNA follows: TGCGCCAGCAGCTTGATCCATTGGCTAGCGAGGGGCGAGCAGTACTTC.

This chain uses TRBV7-2 with TRBJ1-6; D gene unclear. CDR1 is SGHTA, CDR2 FQGNSA, per germline. Trimming removed 5 bases at V and 7 bases at J, with 15 bases between. The CDR3 extends over 15 amino acids. CDR3 coding DNA: TGTGCCAGCAGCCGCGAAGGAGGTACCAATTCACCCCTCCACTTT. It specifies CASSREGGTNSPLHF.

This clonotype has only a few counts. The chain has TRBV20-1 and TRBJ1-1, with unresolved D. The CDR3 covers 13 residues. Germline V lookup: CDR1 DFQATT, CDR2 SNEGSKA (reference sequence). V was pared by 8 bases and J by 0 bases, with 13 bases between. The CDR3 nucleotides are TGCAGTTACCAGGCCCTAGTGAACACTGAAGCTTTCTTT. It encodes CSYQALVNTEAFF.

In its sample, this clonotype was seen many times. The J gene is TRBJ2-4, the V gene TRBV7-2, with a weak D call TRBD1 (6 bases). The germline gives CDR1 SGHTA, CDR2 FQGNSA. The V and J ends lost 5 bases and 5 bases respectively, with 13 bases between them. The CDR3 runs to 14 residues. The CDR3 sequence: CASSGDPGENIQYF. The CDR3, as DNA: TGTGCCAGCAGCGGAGATCCAGGGGAAAACATTCAGTACTTC.

This clonotype has more than one count but fewer than ten. The V and J genes are TRBV12-3 or TRBV12-4 and TRBJ2-4, with a possible D match to TRBD1 (6 bases). With the DNA end fitting TRBJ2-5 better, the J assignment may be wrong. The CDR3 runs 13 residues. The CDR3: CASSCTGRETQYF. CDR3 in DNA: TGTGCCAGCAGCTGTACAGGGCGGGAGACCCAGTACTTC.

The chain employs TRBV15 and TRBJ2-7; no clear D gene. Germline-derived CDR1 and CDR2 are LNHNV and YYDKDF (reference sequence). V lost 5 bases and J lost 7, with 15 bases in between. The CDR3 loop spans 13 amino acids. CDR3: CATSQSTYNEQYF. The CDR3 DNA follows: TGTGCCACCAGCCAGTCTACGTACAATGAGCAGTACTTC.

The table lists this clonotype with a count of one. The V and J genes are TRBV12-3 or TRBV12-4 and TRBJ1-1; a possible D gene is TRBD1 (6 bases). This CDR3 comprises 14 residues. Trimming pared 5 bases from V and 4 bases from J, leaving 14 bases between. The CDR3 bases are TGTGCCAGCAGTGTCACGTGGGGGGCCACTGAAGCTTTCTTT. It yields the protein CASSVTWGATEAFF.

The chain links TRBV7-2 to TRBJ2-3, with 7 bases that match TRBD2. After removal of 6 bases from V and 6 bases from J, the junction contained 12 bases not matched to a gene. Per germline, CDR1 SGHTA and CDR2 FQGNSA. The CDR3 has 15 residues. The CDR3: CASSKGLAGSDTQYF. CDR3 sequence (DNA): TGTGCCAGCAGTAAGGGTTTAGCGGGTTCTGATACGCAGTATTTT.

For this clonotype: A much larger clonotype is one base distant, so this may be a read error. V usage is TRBV10-2 and J usage is TRBJ2-1, with TRBD2 matching over 11 bases. CDR3 length equals 18 residues. From germline, CDR1 is WSHSY and CDR2 SAAADI. In nucleotides, the CDR3 is TGCACCAGCAGTGCAGGTAGCGGGGGGGTTAGCTCCTACAATGAGCAGTTCTTC. This gives the protein CTSSAGSGGVSSYNEQFF.

This sequence joins TRBV2 and TRBJ1-1; possible D gene TRBD1, 6 bases. CDR1 is SNHLY, CDR2 FYNNEI, per germline. This CDR3 is built from 13 residues. Trimming shortened V by 6 bases and J by 4 bases, and 12 bases separated the two germline ends. CDR3 loop: CASRNRDTTEAFF. CDR3 nucleotides: TGTGCCAGCAGGAACAGGGATACCACTGAAGCTTTCTTT.

As to this clonotype: The junction and the germline gene differ at one end; a read error may be behind it. This chain links TRBV5-1 with TRBJ2-3, with D possibly called TRBD1 or TRBD2 (7 bases each). This CDR3 has 12 amino acids. Germline V gives CDR1 SGHRS, CDR2 YFSETQ. CDR3 sequence: CASGEGTETQYF. CDR3 bases: TGCGCCAGCGGGGAGGGGACAGAGACGCAGTATTTT. The full variable domain, with the rest looked up from reference TRBV5-1 and TRBJ2-3, is KAGVTQTPRYLIKTRGQQVTLSCSPISGHRSVSWYQQTPGQGLQFLFEYFSETQRNKGNFPGRFSGRQFSNSRSEMNVSTLELGDSALYLCASGEGTETQYFGPGTRLTVL.

This clonotype was seen more than once but under ten times. The V gene is TRBV20-1, the J gene TRBJ1-1; D is uncertain. Trimming left V 6 bases short and J 0 bases short, with 23 bases between. The germline CDR1 and CDR2 sequences are DFQATT and SNEGSKA (reference sequence). The CDR3 consists of 17 residues. Here the CDR3 DNA reads TGCAGTGCCCTGTGTACAGATCGGACGGGGATGAACACTGAAGCTTTCTTT. It is translated as CSALCTDRTGMNTEAFF.

V usage is TRBV7-2 and J usage is TRBJ2-6; perhaps TRBD1 as D (6 bases). Germline V CDR1 and CDR2: SGHTA, FQGNSA. There are 15 residues in the CDR3. Trimming took 4 bases from V and 2 from J, leaving 9 bases between them. The CDR3 coding sequence is TGTGCCAGCAGCTGCCACAGGGCTGGGGCCAACGTCCTGACTTTC. It yields the protein CASSCHRAGANVLTF.

In this sample, this clonotype turned up a few times. The chain carries TRBV2 and TRBJ2-7; the D gene could be TRBD1 or TRBD2 (5 bases each). The CDR3 contains 16 residues. The V gene's germline CDR1 is SNHLY and CDR2 FYNNEI. V gave up 3 bases and J gave up 3 bases, with 18 bases separating them. CDR3 loop: CASSDTGTVDHYEQYF. The CDR3 nucleotides read TGTGCCAGCAGTGATACTGGGACGGTGGACCACTACGAGCAGTACTTC.

Concerning this clonotype itself: A much larger clone differs by one base, so this may be a read error. The chain recombines TRBV20-1 with TRBJ2-5; 9 bases align to TRBD2. The V segment lost 3 bases and the J segment 3 bases; nucleotides outside the gene matches: 8. Germline V gene data show CDR1 as DFQATT and CDR2 as SNEGSKA (reference sequence). The CDR3 covers 15 residues. The CDR3 loop is CSARAAGGIEETQYF. The CDR3 DNA reads as TGCAGTGCTAGGGCGGCGGGGGGGATAGAAGAGACCCAGTACTTC.

About this clonotype itself: A read error is possible here, since a much larger clone lies one base away. CDR3 region: CASSSLRRDRGRNNGQFF. The CDR3 coding sequence is TGTGCCAGCAGTTCTTTAAGGCGGGACAGGGGGCGCAACAATGGGCAGTTCTTC. The genes are TRBV12-3 or TRBV12-4 and TRBJ2-1; 12 nucleotides match TRBD1. This CDR3 is 18 amino acids long.